The sequence of this TCR beta chain was determined in a study of blood T cell repertoires in COVID-19. Study context: Sites in the United States, Italy and Spain provided acute and convalescent COVID-19 samples. T cells, B-cell-depleted T cells, or PBMCs supplied cDNA or gDNA.

With 4 bases removed from V and 5 bases from J, the gap between germline ends came to 14 bases. Germline CDR1 reads MNHEY; CDR2 reads SVGAGI. CDR3 length: 14 amino acids. Sequenced by immunoSEQ multiplex PCR; TCRdb stores in-frame clones only, minus some. The sample consists of fewer than 300,000 clones, approximately 78% of them appearing once. Points on this clone: At the DNA level, this CDR3 is encoded by other sequences in the same sample as well.

Enrolled through a virtual design, the participants were between about 18 and 100 years of age and came from 24 US areas. The sequence was collected from a man aged 40-55 years who had been exposed to COVID-19. Input material: PBMCs or T cells enriched from blood (not recorded which). The chain employs TRBV6-5 and TRBJ1-1, with D perhaps matching TRBD1 (6 bases). The CDR3 DNA sequence: TGTGCCAGCAGTTCCGGGAGGGGGAGAACTGAAGCTTTCTTT. As protein: CASSSGRGRTEAFF.